Following are 28 T cell receptor beta chains from one sample sequenced in a study of regulatory T cells in long-lasting Graves disease. Time point described: newly diagnosed GD, antithyroid drugs for less than 3 months. Following extraction of RNA from PBMCs, that RNA was used to make the TCR library. According to the study, TCR beta libraries were built with iRepertoire HTBI primers and CDR3-region Arm-PCR. TCRdb processed the multiplex PCR reads anew with MiXCR; each CDR3 protein has one entry. The table shows 400,000 to 550,000 distinct CDR3 sequences, with over 15% occurring only once. Another study also made use of these data, one on T cells in Graves' hyperthyroidism and ophthalmopathy.

The sequencing used peripheral blood mononuclear cells (PBMCs), collected at new diagnosis, from a patient treated with antithyroid drugs. The receptors originated from a woman aged 18-30 years with Graves disease.

The sample holds many counts of this clonotype. V usage is TRBV2 and J usage is TRBJ2-1, with 9 bases aligning to TRBD1. CDR1 and CDR2 (germline): SNHLY, FYNNEI. The CDR3 sequence is 14 residues long. Trimming took 8 bases from V and 3 from J; bases not matched to a gene: 5. The CDR3 sequence is CASSGTGIYNEQFF. Written as DNA, the CDR3 is TGTGCCAGCTCCGGGACAGGGATCTACAATGAGCAGTTCTTC. The variable domain in full, with the rest retrieved from reference TRBV2 and TRBJ2-1, is EPEVTQTPSHQVTQMGQEVILRCVPISNHLYFYWYRQILGQKVEFLVSFYNNEISEKSEIFDDQFSVERPDGSNFTLKIRSTKLEDSAMYFCASSGTGIYNEQFFGPGTRLTVL.

This clonotype was seen at least ten times. The rearrangement uses TRBV7-9 and TRBJ2-7; 7 nucleotides align to TRBD1. V shed 5 bases and J 3 bases; nucleotides not matched to a gene: 13. The CDR3 has 16 amino acids. The germline V gene encodes CDR1 SEHNR and CDR2 FQNEAQ (reference sequence). CDR3 coding DNA: TGTGCCAGCAGCCCGATTCCCGGACAGGCACGCTACGAGCAGTACTTC. Translation gives CASSPIPGQARYEQYF.

This clonotype was recorded at least ten times. The chain has TRBV12-3 or TRBV12-4 and TRBJ2-1, with 8 bases fitting TRBD2. The J segment lost 2 bases and the V segment lost 0 bases, leaving 3 bases of the junction unmatched. The CDR3 contains 16 residues. CDR3 protein: CASSLAGLGPYNEQFF. In nucleotides, the CDR3 is TGTGCCAGCAGTTTAGCGGGACTAGGGCCCTACAATGAGCAGTTCTTC.

This clonotype has ten or more counts. V gene TRBV6-1 combines with J gene TRBJ2-5; weak D call: TRBD2 (6 bases). The CDR3 length is 18 residues. Germline V gives CDR1 MNHNS, CDR2 SASEGT. Trimming cost V 6 bases and J 2 bases, with 25 bases left between them. The CDR3: CASRARGRRVQQQETQYF. CDR3 bases: TGTGCCAGCAGGGCCCGGGGGAGGCGTGTCCAGCAACAAGAGACCCAGTACTTC.

The chain employs TRBV7-3 and TRBJ2-5; 8 bases are shared with TRBD2. Germline CDR1 and CDR2: SGHTA and FQGTGA. The CDR3 loop spans 16 amino acids. J was trimmed by 3 bases and V by 4 bases; bases with no gene match: 10. CDR3 sequence (DNA): TGTGCCAGCAGCTATGGACTAGCCGGGGTAGAAGAGACCCAGTACTTC. Residues: CASSYGLAGVEETQYF.

This clonotype was seen only a few times. The chain uses TRBV5-4 and TRBJ2-1; TRBD2 is a possible D gene (7 bases). This CDR3 region has 15 residues. Germline CDR1 SGHNT, CDR2 YYREEE (reference sequence). V dropped 4 bases and J dropped 7 bases, with 18 bases sitting between them. The CDR3 DNA sequence: TGTGCCAGCAGCCGTAGGGGGGGGGAGGTGAATGAGCAGTTCTTC. This encodes CASSRRGGEVNEQFF.

This clonotype has a count of ten or more. The rearrangement uses TRBV7-2 and TRBJ1-5; D gene uncertain. CDR3 length: 14 residues. The germline CDR1 and CDR2 sequences are SGHTA and FQGNSA. Trimming removed 3 bases at V and 2 bases at J, with 8 bases between. The CDR3 bases are TGTGCCAGCAGCTTGGAGGAAGGCAATCAGCCCCAGCATTTT. The encoded protein is CASSLEEGNQPQHF.

This clonotype turned up a few times. The chain carries TRBV7-9 and TRBJ2-5; D perhaps matches TRBD2 (6 bases). The CDR3 is 17 residues long. V lost 5 bases and J lost 3, with 22 bases in between. The germline V gene encodes CDR1 SEHNR and CDR2 FQNEAQ (reference sequence). CDR3 coding DNA: TGTGCCAGCAGCCCCTACAAAGGACTAACGGGAGAAGAGACCCAGTACTTC. This sequence encodes CASSPYKGLTGEETQYF.

This clonotype has a count of ten or more. The chain combines TRBV6-1 with TRBJ2-5; 7 nucleotides line up with TRBD2. With V trimmed by 6 bases and J by 5 bases, 6 bases remained unmatched. CDR1 is MNHNS, CDR2 SASEGT, per germline. The CDR3 runs to 13 residues. CDR3 DNA: TGTGCCAGCAGGGGGGGAGGGCCGGAGACCCAGTACTTC. Protein: CASRGGGPETQYF.

This clonotype has at least ten counts. J is TRBJ1-2 and V is TRBV6-1; possibly TRBD1 for D (6 bases). The CDR3 runs to 16 residues. Trimming took off 0 bases at V and 4 bases at J, with 15 bases between the two ends. CDR1 is MNHNS, CDR2 SASEGT, per germline. DNA of the CDR3: TGTGCCAGCAGTGAAGCTTGGACAGATAATTTCTATGGCTACACCTTC. Protein: CASSEAWTDNFYGYTF.

This clonotype was seen many times. CDR3 nucleotides: TGTGCCAGCAGCCCTGAGGGGGTATTTAACACTGAAGCTTTCTTT. Protein sequence: CASSPEGVFNTEAFF. This sequence joins TRBV11-3 and TRBJ1-1, with TRBD1 as a possible D gene (6 bases). The CDR3 loop spans 15 amino acids. Looked up from germline, CDR1 is SGHNT and CDR2 is YENEEA. V was cut by 5 bases and J by 2 bases, with 15 bases left in between. The full variable domain, completed using reference TRBV11-3 and TRBJ1-1, is EAGVVQSPRYKIIEKKQPVAFWCNPISGHNTLYWYLQNLGQGPELLIRYENEEAVDDSQLPKDRFSAERLKGVDSTLKIQPAELGDSAVYLCASSPEGVFNTEAFFGQGTRLTVV.

The table lists this clonotype with a few counts. The V call is TRBV19, the J call TRBJ1-1; 8 bases fit TRBD1. The CDR3 spans 15 residues. V was clipped by 6 bases and J by 3 bases; unmatched bases: 9. CDR1 LNHDA and CDR2 SQIVND come from the germline V gene (reference sequence). The CDR3 DNA reads TGTGCCAGTAGCCACACGACAGGGGTAGACACTGAAGCTTTCTTT. This translates into CASSHTTGVDTEAFF.

This clonotype was detected only a few times. The gene calls are TRBV27 and TRBJ2-3; 12 positions agree with TRBD2. The length of the CDR3 is 15 residues. Germline-derived CDR1 and CDR2 are MNHEY and SMNVEV (reference sequence). V shed 4 bases and J 6 bases; nucleotides not matched to a gene: 5. CDR3: CASSSRLAGVDTQYF. CDR3 DNA sequence: TGTGCCAGCAGTTCCCGACTAGCGGGAGTGGATACGCAGTATTTT.

This rearrangement joins TRBV12-3 or TRBV12-4 to TRBJ2-1; the match to TRBD2 covers 12 bases. V shed 5 bases and J 1 base; nucleotides not matched to a gene: 9. The CDR3 is 18 residues long. The CDR3 bases are TGTGCCAGCAGTCCCCGACTAGCGGGAGAGGGTTCCTACAATGAGCAGTTCTTC. It specifies CASSPRLAGEGSYNEQFF.

The V call is TRBV20-1, the J call TRBJ2-1; the match to TRBD2 covers 9 bases. The V gene's germline CDR1 is DFQATT and CDR2 SNEGSKA (reference sequence). The CDR3 sequence is 15 residues long. After removal of 2 bases from V and 7 bases from J, the junction contained 9 bases not matched to a gene. This CDR3 is CSARLTSGPGNEQFF. CDR3 DNA sequence: TGCAGTGCTAGATTGACTAGCGGCCCTGGTAATGAGCAGTTCTTC.

This clonotype was detected only a few times. This sequence joins TRBV6-2 or TRBV6-3 and TRBJ1-1; unclear D gene. V dropped 2 bases and J dropped 4 bases, with 8 bases sitting between them. The CDR3 totals 13 residues. CDR1 is MNHEY, CDR2 SVGEGT, per germline. The CDR3 nucleotides read TGTGCCAGCAGTTACGGGGTGAGCACTGAAGCTTTCTTT. It specifies CASSYGVSTEAFF.

The chain recombines TRBV15 with TRBJ2-3; TRBD1 matches at 8 bases. V dropped 1 base and J dropped 6; count of bases not matched to a gene: 6. CDR1 is LNHNV and CDR2 is YYDKDF in the germline V gene (reference sequence). The CDR3 is made up of 15 amino acids. The CDR3 coding sequence is TGTGCCACCAGCAGAGGGGTGACAGGGGACGATACGCAGTATTTT. Encoded protein: CATSRGVTGDDTQYF. Full variable domain (missing parts from reference TRBV15 and TRBJ2-3): DAMVIQNPRYQVTQFGKPVTLSCSQTLNHNVMYWYQQKSSQAPKLLFHYYDKDFNNEADTPDNFQSRRPNTSFCFLDIRSPGLGDTAMYLCATSRGVTGDDTQYFGPGTRLTVL.

Only a few counts were recorded for this clonotype. V usage is TRBV6-2 or TRBV6-3 and J usage is TRBJ2-7; 9 nucleotides line up with TRBD1. CDR1 is MNHEY and CDR2 is SVGEGT in the germline V gene. J gave up 1 base and V 6 bases, and 7 bases lay outside the gene matches. The CDR3 has 15 residues. DNA for the CDR3: TGTGCCAGCAGAGGCTCGGGACAGGGATCCTACGAGCAGTACTTC. Its protein is CASRGSGQGSYEQYF.

The sample holds many counts of this clonotype. The chain combines TRBV7-9 with TRBJ2-3; TRBD2 agrees at 7 bases. The CDR3 loop spans 15 amino acids. V lost 6 bases and J lost 1; bases outside the gene matches: 7. Germline V gene data show CDR1 as SEHNR and CDR2 as FQNEAQ (reference sequence). The CDR3 is CASSFSGRGTDTQYF. The CDR3 DNA reads as TGTGCCAGCAGTTTTAGCGGGCGTGGCACAGATACGCAGTATTTT.

This clonotype occurred a few times. The V gene is TRBV14, the J gene TRBJ2-7, with D perhaps matching TRBD2 (5 bases). Germline CDR1 and CDR2: SGHDN and FVKESK. V was cut by 0 bases and J by 5 bases, with 14 bases left in between. CDR3 length: 15 amino acids. CDR3 nucleotide sequence: TGTGCCAGCAGCCAAGATCGGGGTAGGGTCCACGAGCAGTACTTC. Protein sequence: CASSQDRGRVHEQYF.

This clonotype was seen repeatedly, ten times or more. The chain is built from TRBV24-1 and TRBJ2-7; the match to TRBD1 covers 8 bases. The CDR3 is 14 amino acids. The germline gives CDR1 KGHDR, CDR2 SFDVKD. V dropped 4 bases and J dropped 4; count of bases not matched to a gene: 5. CDR3 nucleotides: TGTGCCACCAGTGACAGAGACAGGGGATACGAGCAGTACTTC. Its protein product is CATSDRDRGYEQYF.

This clonotype showed up many times. The chain combines TRBV11-2 with TRBJ2-7; D ambiguous. Germline V gene lookup returns CDR1 SGHAT and CDR2 FQNNGV. The CDR3 is made up of 13 amino acids. Trimming shortened V by 3 bases and J by 7 bases, and 13 bases separated the two germline ends. CDR3 residues: CASSFGSNEEQYF. Here the CDR3 DNA reads TGTGCCAGCAGCTTCGGGTCAAATGAAGAGCAGTACTTC.

This clonotype was detected ten times or more. The genes are TRBV5-1 and TRBJ2-1, with 7 nucleotides matching TRBD2. This CDR3 comprises 17 residues. The ends lost 0 bases at V and 7 bases at J; junction bases unmatched: 13. The germline gives CDR1 SGHRS, CDR2 YFSETQ. Here the CDR3 reads CASSLGLGEGPGNEQFF. DNA of the CDR3: TGCGCCAGCAGCTTGGGTTTGGGGGAGGGCCCTGGGAATGAGCAGTTCTTC.

There are a few counts of this clonotype. The chain employs TRBV9 and TRBJ1-1; possibly TRBD1 for D (6 bases). CDR3 size: 15 residues. The germline V and J ends were trimmed by 4 bases and 0 bases, with 13 bases remaining between them. Germline V gene data show CDR1 as SGDLS and CDR2 as YYNGEE. The CDR3 protein is CASSKGQFMNTEAFF. In DNA, the CDR3 is TGTGCCAGCAGCAAAGGACAGTTCATGAACACTGAAGCTTTCTTT.

The chain links TRBV27 to TRBJ2-7; TRBD2 matches 13 bases. The CDR3 runs to 16 residues. V gave up 6 bases and J gave up 2 bases; unmatched junction bases: 7. Germline-derived CDR1 and CDR2 are MNHEY and SMNVEV (reference sequence). The CDR3 DNA is TGTGCCAGCAGCCCCCTACTAGCGGGAGGGCCCTACGAGCAGTACTTC. Translation gives CASSPLLAGGPYEQYF.

This clonotype has at least ten counts. Just one base apart from a much larger clone, this may be a read error. The rearrangement links TRBV3-1 to TRBJ2-7; no definite D call. Germline CDR1 and CDR2: LGHDT and YNNKEL (reference sequence). With 2 bases removed from V and 3 bases from J, the gap between germline ends came to 2 bases. The CDR3 extends over 11 amino acids. In DNA form, the CDR3 reads TGTGCCAGCAGCCAATACTACGAGCAGTACTTC. It codes for CASSQYYEQYF.

This clonotype has ten or more counts. This sequence joins TRBV6-1 and TRBJ2-7; TRBD2 matches 7 bases. The CDR3 is made up of 14 amino acids. Germline-derived CDR1 and CDR2 are MNHNS and SASEGT. V shed 4 bases and J 0 bases; nucleotides not matched to a gene: 3. DNA for the CDR3: TGTGCCAGCAGTGCTAGCGGAAGCTCCTACGAGCAGTACTTC. It is translated as CASSASGSSYEQYF.

The chain employs TRBV6-2 or TRBV6-3 and TRBJ2-7; 9 bases are shared with TRBD2. Germline V gene lookup returns CDR1 MNHEY and CDR2 SVGEGT. V shed 5 bases, J shed 3 bases, and the junction held 14 bases outside the gene matches. CDR3 length: 17 residues. This CDR3 reads CASSPSGGTGHLYEQYF. DNA of the CDR3: TGTGCCAGCAGTCCCAGCGGGGGGACGGGACACCTCTACGAGCAGTACTTC.